This T cell receptor beta chain was sequenced in a study of blood T cell repertoires in COVID-19. Whole-study context: Italy, Spain and the United States were the sources of the convalescent and acute COVID-19 samples. T cells, B-cell-depleted T cells, or PBMCs supplied cDNA or gDNA.

Measured with immunoSEQ multiplex PCR; TCRdb has only the in-frame clones, and not every one. The repertoire holds roughly 100,000 clones, with about 88% as singletons. CDR3 size: 18 residues. The J segment lost 5 bases and the V segment lost 3 bases, leaving 12 bases of the junction unmatched. Germline lookup yields CDR1 MNHEY and CDR2 SMNVEV (reference sequence). The sequence was obtained from a human donor in a cohort sampled during active COVID-19. The sequenced material came from peripheral blood. The gene calls are TRBV27 and TRBJ2-1; 11 bases align to TRBD2. CDR3 sequence reads: CASSFRAQLAGEHNEQFF. The CDR3 DNA reads as TGTGCCAGCAGTTTTCGCGCCCAACTAGCGGGAGAACACAATGAGCAGTTCTTC.